This TCR beta chain was profiled in a study of blood T cell repertoires in COVID-19. As originally analysed: The assay estimated nucleated cells by amplifying reference gene primers. Sequencing was performed with immunoSEQ multiplex PCR; in TCRdb, only in-frame clones are kept and a portion is missing. Clone size and V and J calls were adopted from that table, with D and trimming inferred from the DNA. The profile shows approximately 300,000 clones, roughly 83% of them singletons. V was clipped by 1 base and J by 7 bases, with 8 bases between them. Germline CDR1 is LNHDA and CDR2 is SQIVND (reference sequence). The CDR3 has 12 amino acids.

This TCR came from a woman aged 45-65 years with acute or convalescent COVID-19. The chain couples TRBV19 to TRBJ2-7, with a weak D call TRBD2 (5 bases). Sequencing used peripheral blood. For the CDR3, the DNA is TGTGCCAGTAGTATAGGAGAGGGTGAGCAGTACTTC. It is translated as CASSIGEGEQYF. The full variable domain, in which reference TRBV19 and TRBJ2-7 provide the parts outside the CDR3, is DGGITQSPKYLFRKEGQNVTLSCEQNLNHDAMYWYRQDPGQGLRLIYYSQIVNDFQKGDIAEGYSVSREKKESFPLTVTSAQKNPTAFYLCASSIGEGEQYFGPGTRLTVT.